A single sample is the source of the 31 T cell receptor beta chains below, sequenced in a study of blood T cell repertoires in COVID-19. Produced via immunoSEQ multiplex PCR; TCRdb's table is partial and in-frame only. This sample has about 300,000 clones, with 86% found just once. The sample taken for sequencing was peripheral blood. The receptors come from a woman between 45 and 60 years old with acute or convalescent COVID-19.

This clone was seen once. The chain joins TRBV7-3 to TRBJ2-6, with 7 positions matching TRBD1. Germline CDR1 reads SGHTA; CDR2 reads FQGTGA. J gave up 0 bases and V 6 bases, and 11 bases lay outside the gene matches. The CDR3 covers 18 residues. The CDR3 is CASSLPGTEPSGANVLTF. CDR3 nucleotides: TGTGCCAGCAGTTTACCCGGGACAGAGCCCTCTGGGGCCAACGTCCTGACTTTC. Variable domain in full (rest from reference TRBV7-3 and TRBJ2-6): GAGVSQTPSNKVTEKGKYVELRCDPISGHTALYWYRQSLGQGPEFLIYFQGTGAADDSGLPNDRFFAVRPEGSVSTLKIQRTERGDSAVYLCASSLPGTEPSGANVLTFGAGSRLTVL.

The chain couples TRBV30 to TRBJ1-5; 7 bases align to TRBD1. CDR1 GTSNPN and CDR2 SVGIG come from the germline V gene (reference sequence). CDR3 length: 16 residues. Losses at the gene ends were 4 bases for V and 0 bases for J; bases not matched to a gene: 9. The CDR3 here is CAWTAWDRGSNQPQHF. The CDR3 coding sequence is TGTGCCTGGACCGCCTGGGACAGAGGTAGCAATCAGCCCCAGCATTTT. Based on the CDR3 plus reference TRBV30 and TRBJ1-5, the full variable domain is SQTIHQWPATLVQPVGSPLSLECTVEGTSNPNLYWYRQAAGRGLQLLFYSVGIGQISSEVPQNLSASRPQDRQFILSSKKLLLSDSGFYLCAWTAWDRGSNQPQHFGDGTRLSIL.

The V gene is TRBV12-3 or TRBV12-4, the J gene TRBJ2-1, with a weak D call TRBD2 (5 bases). This CDR3 has 11 residues. Trimming removed 6 bases from V and 9 bases from J, with 9 bases in between. The CDR3 coding sequence is TGTGCCAGCAGCGACGGGGTTGAGCAGTTCTTC. As protein: CASSDGVEQFF.

This clone occurred a few times. V usage is TRBV5-1 and J usage is TRBJ1-1; the D is unclear. Between the trimmed V and J ends, which lost 4 bases and 1 base, there was a span of 14 bases. The CDR3 covers 15 residues. Germline V CDR1 and CDR2: SGHRS, YFSETQ. CDR3 sequence reads: CASSRSGATNTEAFF. In DNA form, the CDR3 reads TGCGCCAGCAGCCGGAGTGGTGCAACGAACACTGAAGCTTTCTTT.

The rearrangement links TRBV19 to TRBJ1-2; D gene uncertain. The CDR3 totals 13 residues. Germline CDR1 reads LNHDA; CDR2 reads SQIVND (reference sequence). Deletions cut 4 bases from V and 6 bases from J, with 12 bases between. The CDR3 sequence: CASSTDKHNGYTF. CDR3 in DNA: TGTGCCAGTAGTACCGACAAGCATAATGGCTACACCTTC.

The chain employs TRBV4-1 and TRBJ1-6; no clear D gene. Germline-derived CDR1 and CDR2 are MGHRA and YSYEKL. This CDR3 has 16 amino acids. The germline V and J ends were trimmed by 0 bases and 7 bases, with 13 bases remaining between them. CDR3 loop: CASSQDGAQQNSPLHF. CDR3 DNA sequence: TGCGCCAGCAGCCAAGATGGAGCCCAGCAAAATTCACCCCTCCACTTT.

This chain joins TRBV21-1 and TRBJ2-7; the table calls TRBD2, which could not be checked here. TRBV21-1 is a pseudogene locus. The CDR3 totals 16 residues. The CDR3 sequence: CASSKGRAVRSYEQYF. In nucleotides, the CDR3 is TGTGCCAGCAGCAAAGGAAGAGCGGTCCGATCCTACGAGCAGTACTTC.

The chain joins TRBV2 to TRBJ1-4, with TRBD1 matching over 9 bases. J gave up 7 bases and V 5 bases, and 5 bases lay outside the gene matches. CDR3 length equals 14 residues. Per the germline V gene, CDR1 is SNHLY and CDR2 is FYNNEI. CDR3 in DNA: TGTGCCAGCAGTCAACAGGGGGCGAGTGAAAAACTGTTTTTT. Protein sequence: CASSQQGASEKLFF.

CDR3 protein: CATSRTSGSQQFF. Written as DNA, the CDR3 is TGTGCCACCAGCCGGACTAGCGGGAGCCAGCAGTTCTTC. The chain carries TRBV24-1 and TRBJ2-1; TRBD2 matches 13 bases. Germline V gene sequence: CDR1 KGHDR, CDR2 SFDVKD. V was pared by 7 bases and J by 11 bases, with 4 bases of the junction left unmatched. This CDR3 has 13 amino acids.

The V call is TRBV28, the J call TRBJ2-7; TRBD1 aligns across 10 bases. J lost 2 bases, V lost 4 bases, and 5 bases had no gene match. The length of the CDR3 is 15 residues. Germline lookup yields CDR1 MDHEN and CDR2 SYDVKM. The CDR3 nucleotides read TGTGCCAGCAGTTCAGGGACAGGGGCCCCCTACGAGCAGTACTTC. Its protein is CASSSGTGAPYEQYF. Looking up the rest from reference TRBV28 and TRBJ2-7 gives the full variable domain: DVKVTQSSRYLVKRTGEKVFLECVQDMDHENMFWYRQDPGLGLRLIYFSYDVKMKEKGDIPEGYSVSREKKERFSLILESASTNQTSMYLCASSSGTGAPYEQYFGPGTRLTVT.

The chain recombines TRBV5-1 with TRBJ2-1; 12 bases align to TRBD2. Germline values: CDR1 SGHRS, CDR2 YFSETQ. Unmatched junction bases numbered 10, after V lost 4 bases and J lost 8 bases. This CDR3 region has 16 residues. The CDR3 spells CASSELLTSGSYEQFF. CDR3 DNA: TGCGCCAGCAGCGAGCTGTTGACTAGCGGGAGCTATGAGCAGTTCTTC.

The sample holds a few counts of this clone. V and J are TRBV25-1 and TRBJ2-7; 9 positions agree with TRBD2. Germline V gene sequence: CDR1 MGHDK, CDR2 SYGVNS. The trim removed 6 bases at V and 3 bases at J, leaving 6 bases unmatched. The CDR3 runs to 14 residues. CDR3 region: CASSRLAVVYEQYF. The DNA of the CDR3 is TGTGCCAGCAGCAGACTAGCGGTCGTCTACGAGCAGTACTTC.

J is TRBJ2-1 and V is TRBV5-1; TRBD2 aligns across 16 bases. Looked up from germline, CDR1 is SGHRS and CDR2 is YFSETQ. V lost 4 bases and J lost 7; bases outside the gene matches: 8. The CDR3 sequence is 17 residues long. CDR3 bases: TGCGCCAGCAGCCCGGGACTAGCGGGAGGGTCAGGGAATGAGCAGTTCTTC. It encodes CASSPGLAGGSGNEQFF.

V usage is TRBV10-3 and J usage is TRBJ1-1; TRBD1 matches at 8 bases. This CDR3 comprises 16 residues. Germline CDR1 reads ENHRY; CDR2 reads SYGVKD. V was pared by 0 bases and J by 10 bases, with 13 bases of the junction left unmatched. CDR3 in amino acids: CAISESDPRGRGGAFF. In DNA, the CDR3 is TGTGCCATCAGTGAGTCGGACCCCAGGGGGCGCGGCGGAGCTTTCTTT.

The chain links TRBV30 to TRBJ2-7; 7 positions match TRBD2. From germline, CDR1 is GTSNPN and CDR2 SVGIG (reference sequence). J lost 1 base, V lost 1 base, and 7 bases had no gene match. This CDR3 has 15 amino acids. The CDR3 loop reads CAWSDPGGISYEQYF. The CDR3 region has the DNA TGTGCCTGGAGTGACCCGGGGGGTATATCCTACGAGCAGTACTTC.

CDR3 region: CASSLLRGQPQHF. The DNA for the CDR3 is TGTGCCAGCAGCTTACTAAGGGGGCAGCCCCAGCATTTT. The chain has TRBV11-2 and TRBJ1-5, with a possible D match to TRBD1 (6 bases). CDR1 and CDR2 (germline): SGHAT, FQNNGV. The V gene lost 2 bases and the J gene lost 7 bases, with 9 bases spanning the gap. This CDR3 spans 13 amino acids.

There are a few counts of this clone. The chain combines TRBV9 with TRBJ1-5; perhaps TRBD1 as D (6 bases). The germline CDR1 and CDR2 sequences are SGDLS and YYNGEE. Deletions cut 3 bases from V and 0 bases from J, with 7 bases between. This CDR3 has 14 residues. This chain's CDR3 is CASSAQGSNQPQHF. In DNA form, the CDR3 reads TGTGCCAGCAGCGCACAGGGTAGCAATCAGCCCCAGCATTTT.

This chain uses TRBV14 with TRBJ2-3; TRBD2 agrees at 7 bases. This CDR3 has 15 residues. Germline trimming cut 4 bases from V and 7 bases from J; bases unmatched to any gene: 11. CDR1 is SGHDN, CDR2 FVKESK, per germline. CDR3 in amino acids: CASSLLAGELNTQYF. The DNA of the CDR3 is TGTGCCAGCAGCCTTCTTGCGGGAGAATTAAATACGCAGTATTTT.

The rearrangement joins TRBV18 to TRBJ1-2, with no clear D. V lost 3 bases to trimming and J lost 3 bases, with 14 bases between them. CDR1 and CDR2 from the germline V gene are KGHSH and LQKENI. CDR3 length: 15 residues. CDR3 coding DNA: TGTGCCAGCTCACCTGTCGAGGGTTTGGACTATGGCTACACCTTC. Translating it yields CASSPVEGLDYGYTF. Full variable domain (outside the CDR3, taken from reference TRBV18 and TRBJ1-2): NAGVMQNPRHLVRRRGQEARLRCSPMKGHSHVYWYRQLPEEGLKFMVYLQKENIIDESGMPKERFSAEFPKEGPSILRIQQVVRGDSAAYFCASSPVEGLDYGYTFGSGTRLTVV.

The rearrangement links TRBV7-2 to TRBJ2-5, with D hard to call. The V and J ends lost 7 bases and 1 base respectively, with 16 bases between them. CDR1 is SGHTA, CDR2 FQGNSA, per germline. The CDR3 has 15 residues. The DNA of the CDR3 is TGTGCCAGCACCATAGCTCCCAGGATCCAAGAGACCCAGTACTTC. Amino acids: CASTIAPRIQETQYF.

The chain is built from TRBV7-9 and TRBJ1-2; 8 bases are shared with TRBD1. The germline V gene encodes CDR1 SEHNR and CDR2 FQNEAQ (reference sequence). CDR3 length: 19 amino acids. V trimming: 3 bases; J trimming: 3 bases; junction bases outside the gene matches: 18. DNA of the CDR3: TGTGCCAGCAGCTTGGGCAGGGGGCTGTCCGGCATCCTGGACTATGGCTACACCTTC. Its protein product is CASSLGRGLSGILDYGYTF.

The chain has TRBV7-9 and TRBJ2-7; TRBD1 might be the D (5 bases). CDR1 is SEHNR, CDR2 FQNEAQ, per germline (reference sequence). V lost 4 bases, J lost 5 bases, and 15 bases lay in between. The length of the CDR3 is 14 residues. Here the CDR3 reads CASSSQGTRDEQYF. In DNA, the CDR3 is TGTGCCAGCAGCTCGCAGGGTACAAGGGACGAGCAGTACTTC.

V gene TRBV9 combines with J gene TRBJ2-2; weak D call: TRBD1 (6 bases). This CDR3 contains 15 residues. Between the trimmed V and J ends, which lost 2 bases and 2 bases, there was a span of 10 bases. The V gene's germline CDR1 is SGDLS and CDR2 YYNGEE. The CDR3 nucleotides are TGTGCCAGCAGCGTCGGGACACAAAACACCGGGGAGCTGTTTTTT. Translation: CASSVGTQNTGELFF.

The chain uses TRBV2 and TRBJ2-1; 8 nucleotides agree with TRBD2. After removal of 6 bases from V and 4 bases from J, the junction contained 11 bases not matched to a gene. The CDR3 totals 16 residues. Per the germline V gene, CDR1 is SNHLY and CDR2 is FYNNEI. CDR3 residues: CASRIGTRGVYNEQFF. The CDR3 DNA follows: TGTGCCAGCAGAATAGGGACTAGGGGGGTATACAATGAGCAGTTCTTC.

The CDR3 DNA reads as TGTGCCAGCAGCGTTCCGGGACAGGGGGCTCAGGGCTACACCTTC. Translation gives CASSVPGQGAQGYTF. The chain employs TRBV9 and TRBJ1-2, with 12 bases aligning to TRBD1. The CDR3 covers 15 residues. V dropped 2 bases and J dropped 8; count of bases not matched to a gene: 7. The germline V gene has CDR1 SGDLS and CDR2 YYNGEE.

The V and J genes are TRBV11-2 and TRBJ2-7; 9 nucleotides match TRBD1. CDR1 is SGHAT, CDR2 FQNNGV, per germline. After removal of 1 base from V and 2 bases from J, the junction contained 3 bases not matched to a gene. CDR3 length: 15 amino acids. This chain's CDR3 is CASSLARDRAYEQYF. CDR3 coding DNA: TGTGCCAGCAGCTTAGCACGGGACAGGGCCTACGAGCAGTACTTC.

This chain links TRBV3-1 (or the pseudogene TRBV3-2) with TRBJ1-2, with a tentative D call TRBD1 (5 bases). The V and J ends lost 4 bases and 9 bases respectively, with 15 bases between them. From germline, CDR1 is LGHDT and CDR2 YNNKEL (reference sequence). The CDR3 is 13 amino acids. In nucleotides, the CDR3 is TGTGCCAGCAGCCCCCAGGGCCCAGCCCGCTACACCTTC. Protein sequence: CASSPQGPARYTF.

This chain links TRBV4-3 with TRBJ1-4, with a possible D match to TRBD1 (5 bases). Trimming cost V 0 bases and J 1 base, with 12 bases left between them. The CDR3 covers 17 residues. Germline lookup yields CDR1 LGHNA and CDR2 YSLEER. CDR3 in DNA: TGCGCCAGCAGCCAAGAAGAAGGGGCGCGAACTAATGAAAAACTGTTTTTT. This gives the protein CASSQEEGARTNEKLFF.

The CDR3 nucleotides are TGTGCCAGCAGCTTTGGAATTACAGGGGCCGAGCAGTACTTC. Translation: CASSFGITGAEQYF. The chain recombines TRBV7-3 with TRBJ2-7, with 7 positions matching TRBD1. CDR3 length equals 14 residues. Trimming removed 3 bases from V and 6 bases from J; junction bases left unmatched: 8. Germline loops: CDR1 SGHTA, CDR2 FQGTGA.

The rearrangement uses TRBV19 and TRBJ1-4; possible D gene TRBD1, 5 bases. Germline lookup yields CDR1 LNHDA and CDR2 SQIVND (reference sequence). The CDR3 is 19 residues long. Trimming took off 0 bases at V and 7 bases at J, with 24 bases between the two ends. In nucleotides, the CDR3 is TGTGCCAGTAGTATAGAGGCGGGTAAGGAGGGGAGTAAAAGTGAAAAACTGTTTTTT. Amino acids: CASSIEAGKEGSKSEKLFF.

The V and J genes are TRBV5-1 and TRBJ2-7; TRBD2 matches 8 bases. CDR3 length: 14 residues. Germline V gives CDR1 SGHRS, CDR2 YFSETQ. The V segment lost 7 bases and the J segment 3 bases; nucleotides outside the gene matches: 9. CDR3 loop: CASQPTSGVYEQYF. The CDR3 DNA follows: TGCGCCAGCCAACCCACTAGCGGAGTCTACGAGCAGTACTTC.